The 23 T cell receptor beta chains in this list originate from one sample, sequenced in a study of blood T cell repertoires in COVID-19. TCRdb keeps only in-frame clones here, not all; method: immunoSEQ multiplex PCR. This sample has 50,000 to 80,000 clones, with more than 75% found just once. What was sequenced was peripheral blood. The origin of the receptors is a human donor in a cohort sampled during active COVID-19.

The chain couples TRBV4-1 to TRBJ2-7, with D possibly matching TRBD2 (7 bases). There are 15 residues in the CDR3. V was cut by 6 bases and J by 7 bases, with 22 bases left in between. Per the germline V gene, CDR1 is MGHRA and CDR2 is YSYEKL. The CDR3 nucleotides read TGCGCCAGCAGGGCGGATGGGGGGGCTATAGGGGAGCAGTACTTC. It yields the protein CASRADGGAIGEQYF.

V usage is TRBV5-1 and J usage is TRBJ2-1, with 10 bases matching TRBD1. Per the germline V gene, CDR1 is SGHRS and CDR2 is YFSETQ. The trim removed 1 base at V and 8 bases at J, leaving 12 bases unmatched. This CDR3 comprises 17 residues. The CDR3 protein is CASSLTGDRGRHDEQFF. The DNA for the CDR3 is TGCGCCAGCAGCTTGACCGGGGACAGGGGACGACACGATGAGCAGTTCTTC.

The genes are TRBV11-2 and TRBJ1-1; no firm D call. This CDR3 has 15 residues. CDR1 is SGHAT, CDR2 FQNNGV, per germline. V was clipped by 1 base and J by 4 bases, with 13 bases between them. The CDR3 sequence is CASSLAEGWITEAFF. The CDR3, as DNA: TGTGCCAGCAGCTTAGCTGAGGGTTGGATCACTGAAGCTTTCTTT.

This chain links TRBV11-2 with TRBJ2-1, with 14 positions matching TRBD2. Germline-derived CDR1 and CDR2 are SGHAT and FQNNGV. The CDR3 has 15 residues. J lost 8 bases, V lost 6 bases, and 6 bases had no gene match. The CDR3 sequence is CASRTTSGGAYEQFF. The CDR3 nucleotides are TGTGCCAGCAGGACGACTAGCGGGGGGGCTTATGAGCAGTTCTTC.

The chain employs TRBV18 and TRBJ2-7, with D maybe TRBD1 (5 bases). V gave up 2 bases and J gave up 2 bases, with 13 bases separating them. The CDR3 is made up of 15 amino acids. CDR1 is KGHSH, CDR2 LQKENI, per germline. This CDR3 reads CASSPTERGPYEQYF. CDR3 nucleotides: TGTGCCAGCTCACCAACGGAAAGGGGTCCCTACGAGCAGTACTTC.

The rearrangement uses TRBV6-2 or TRBV6-3 and TRBJ1-5, with unresolved D. Trimming pared 6 bases from V and 3 bases from J, leaving 12 bases between. Per the germline V gene, CDR1 is MNHEY and CDR2 is SVGEGT. The CDR3 runs 14 residues. The CDR3 loop reads CASSRPNFNQPQHF. DNA of the CDR3: TGTGCCAGCAGCCGCCCCAACTTCAATCAGCCCCAGCATTTT.

The chain uses TRBV19 and TRBJ2-3; 8 bases are a match to TRBD1. The CDR3 runs 15 residues. V dropped 6 bases and J dropped 2; count of bases not matched to a gene: 7. CDR1 and CDR2 (germline): LNHDA, SQIVND (reference sequence). CDR3 sequence (DNA): TGTGCCAGTAGGCCACCGGGACAGGTCACAGATACGCAGTATTTT. This sequence encodes CASRPPGQVTDTQYF.

The table lists this clone with a count of one. V gene TRBV5-4 combines with J gene TRBJ2-1; D perhaps matches TRBD2 (6 bases). From germline, CDR1 is SGHNT and CDR2 YYREEE (reference sequence). The CDR3 is made up of 16 amino acids. V was shortened by 0 bases and J by 2 bases, with 12 bases between the two germline ends. In DNA, the CDR3 is TGTGCCAGCAGCTTGGTAGGTAGCGGAGCCTACAATGAGCAGTTCTTC. Translating gives CASSLVGSGAYNEQFF.

V and J are TRBV11-2 and TRBJ2-7; D remains unclear. The CDR3 contains 13 residues. V dropped 1 base and J dropped 3 bases, with 7 bases sitting between them. Per germline, CDR1 SGHAT and CDR2 FQNNGV. CDR3: CASSLVQDYEQYF. The CDR3 DNA sequence: TGTGCCAGCAGCTTAGTCCAGGACTACGAGCAGTACTTC.

In this sample, this clone turned up many times. The chain couples TRBV9 to TRBJ2-7, with 8 bases that match TRBD1. Looked up from germline, CDR1 is SGDLS and CDR2 is YYNGEE. This CDR3 has 14 residues. V dropped 3 bases and J dropped 2; count of bases not matched to a gene: 4. CDR3 bases: TGTGCCAGCAGCGAACAGGGGGGCGCCTACGAGCAGTACTTC. Its protein is CASSEQGGAYEQYF.

This chain connects TRBV5-1 to TRBJ2-4; 10 nucleotides match TRBD1. This CDR3 contains 17 residues. V shed 3 bases and J 3 bases; nucleotides not matched to a gene: 9. Germline assignment: CDR1 SGHRS and CDR2 YFSETQ. The CDR3: CASSWGDRGEGKNIQYF. The DNA of the CDR3 is TGCGCCAGCAGCTGGGGGGACAGGGGCGAGGGCAAAAACATTCAGTACTTC.

In its sample, this clone was seen once. This chain joins TRBV6-1 and TRBJ1-2; D unclear. The V and J ends lost 3 bases and 2 bases respectively, with 10 bases between them. Germline assignment: CDR1 MNHNS and CDR2 SASEGT. This CDR3 region has 14 residues. CDR3 in amino acids: CASSERNRNYGYTF. The CDR3 nucleotides read TGTGCCAGCAGTGAGCGGAATAGGAACTATGGCTACACCTTC.

V and J are TRBV5-1 and TRBJ2-3, with TRBD1 identical over 7 bases. The ends lost 4 bases at V and 0 bases at J; junction bases unmatched: 5. This CDR3 comprises 15 residues. Germline CDR1 is SGHRS and CDR2 is YFSETQ. The CDR3 coding sequence is TGCGCCAGCAGCCCCCCGACAGGGAGCACAGATACGCAGTATTTT. Its protein product is CASSPPTGSTDTQYF. Full variable domain (remainder filled in from reference TRBV5-1 and TRBJ2-3): KAGVTQTPRYLIKTRGQQVTLSCSPISGHRSVSWYQQTPGQGLQFLFEYFSETQRNKGNFPGRFSGRQFSNSRSEMNVSTLELGDSALYLCASSPPTGSTDTQYFGPGTRLTVL.

This sequence joins TRBV5-1 and TRBJ2-5, with D maybe TRBD1 (6 bases). There are 14 residues in the CDR3. Germline V CDR1 and CDR2: SGHRS, YFSETQ. V dropped 5 bases and J dropped 2 bases, with 13 bases sitting between them. The CDR3 DNA is TGCGCCAGCAGATATACAGGGTCTCAAGAGACCCAGTACTTC. It is translated as CASRYTGSQETQYF. Based on the CDR3 plus reference TRBV5-1 and TRBJ2-5, the full variable domain is KAGVTQTPRYLIKTRGQQVTLSCSPISGHRSVSWYQQTPGQGLQFLFEYFSETQRNKGNFPGRFSGRQFSNSRSEMNVSTLELGDSALYLCASRYTGSQETQYFGPGTRLLVL.

CDR3 loop: CASSRGTGGIGETQYF. CDR3 DNA sequence: TGTGCCAGCAGCCGCGGGACAGGCGGGATTGGAGAGACCCAGTACTTC. V usage is TRBV11-3 and J usage is TRBJ2-5; 8 bases fit TRBD1. V gave up 5 bases and J gave up 4 bases; unmatched junction bases: 12. Germline-derived CDR1 and CDR2 are SGHNT and YENEEA. The CDR3 has 16 amino acids.

This chain links TRBV10-3 with TRBJ2-7, with TRBD1 as a possible D gene (6 bases). There are 15 residues in the CDR3. From germline, CDR1 is ENHRY and CDR2 SYGVKD. V lost 6 bases to trimming and J lost 0 bases, with 15 bases between them. CDR3 in amino acids: CAIRGRGGSSYEQYF. In DNA form, the CDR3 reads TGTGCCATCAGAGGTAGAGGGGGTAGCTCCTACGAGCAGTACTTC.

The V call is TRBV29-1, the J call TRBJ2-5, with a possible D match to TRBD1 (5 bases). This CDR3 has 13 amino acids. Trimming shortened V by 2 bases and J by 4 bases, and 11 bases separated the two germline ends. Germline V CDR1 and CDR2: SQVTM, ANQGSEA. CDR3 nucleotide sequence: TGCAGCGTTGAACACCAGGGTGGAGAGACCCAGTACTTC. It specifies CSVEHQGGETQYF.

V usage is TRBV6-5 and J usage is TRBJ1-5; TRBD1 matches 8 bases. Trimming took 6 bases from V and 0 from J; bases not matched to a gene: 4. The CDR3 totals 15 residues. Per the germline V gene, CDR1 is MNHEY and CDR2 is SVGAGI. The CDR3 nucleotides are TGTGCCAGCAGGAAAACAGGGGGTAGCAATCAGCCCCAGCATTTT. The encoded protein is CASRKTGGSNQPQHF.

The genes are TRBV18 and TRBJ2-2, with D unclear. V was pared by 5 bases and J by 2 bases, with 6 bases between. The germline V gene encodes CDR1 KGHSH and CDR2 LQKENI. This CDR3 is 13 amino acids long. In DNA form, the CDR3 reads TGTGCCAGCTCAGCGAGAAACACCGGGGAGCTGTTTTTT. Translated, it gives CASSARNTGELFF.

This clone was seen more than once but under ten times. The chain recombines TRBV5-4 with TRBJ2-2, with 8 bases matching TRBD1. Germline values: CDR1 SGHNT, CDR2 YYREEE (reference sequence). Trimming took 3 bases from V and 3 from J; bases not matched to a gene: 4. The CDR3 has 15 amino acids. CDR3 nucleotide sequence: TGTGCCAGCAGCTCGGACAGGGAGTACACCGGGGAGCTGTTTTTT. It codes for CASSSDREYTGELFF.

Here the CDR3 reads CASSRARGGIEKLFF. Written as DNA, the CDR3 is TGTGCCAGCAGCAGGGCCAGGGGTGGGATTGAAAAACTGTTTTTT. The chain combines TRBV5-6 with TRBJ1-4; tentative D call: TRBD1 (6 bases). This CDR3 region has 15 residues. From germline, CDR1 is SGHDT and CDR2 YYEEEE. Trimming took 4 bases from V and 7 from J, leaving 17 bases between them.

The rearrangement joins TRBV2 to TRBJ2-2; no clear D. Between the trimmed V and J ends, which lost 4 bases and 5 bases, there was a span of 5 bases. Germline CDR1 is SNHLY and CDR2 is FYNNEI. This CDR3 is 12 amino acids long. The CDR3: CASSGRTGELFF. Here the CDR3 DNA reads TGTGCCAGCAGTGGGAGAACCGGGGAGCTGTTTTTT.

The chain uses TRBV28 and TRBJ2-1; weak D call: TRBD1 (5 bases). Germline V gives CDR1 MDHEN, CDR2 SYDVKM. The CDR3 runs 14 residues. V lost 1 base to trimming and J lost 7 bases, with 11 bases between them. CDR3 region: CASSLSQGKNEQFF. The CDR3 region has the DNA TGTGCCAGCAGTTTATCTCAGGGTAAGAATGAGCAGTTCTTC.